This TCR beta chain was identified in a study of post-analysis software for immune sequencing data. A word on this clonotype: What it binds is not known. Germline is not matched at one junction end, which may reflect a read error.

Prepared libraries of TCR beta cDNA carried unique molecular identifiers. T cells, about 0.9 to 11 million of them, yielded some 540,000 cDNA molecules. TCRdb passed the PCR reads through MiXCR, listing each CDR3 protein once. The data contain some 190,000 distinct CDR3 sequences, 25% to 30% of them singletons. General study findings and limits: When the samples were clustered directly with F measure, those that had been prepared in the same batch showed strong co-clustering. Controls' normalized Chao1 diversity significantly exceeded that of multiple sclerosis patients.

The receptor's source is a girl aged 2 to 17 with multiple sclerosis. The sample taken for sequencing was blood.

CDR3 DNA sequence: TGTGTCAGCAGCTTAGCTAGCGGGAGGATAGTCAATGAGCAGTTCTTC. This sequence encodes CVSSLASGRIVNEQFF. The V and J genes are TRBV7-9 and TRBJ2-1; 11 bases are a match to TRBD2. This CDR3 spans 16 amino acids. Looked up from germline, CDR1 is SEHNR and CDR2 is FQNEAQ (reference sequence).